This T cell receptor (beta chain) was identified during a study of response to subunit inactivated influenza vaccine. Study results and caveats: Authors suggested seasonal influenza vaccinations each recruit few new T cells.

Each CDR3 protein is one row after TCRdb ran MiXCR on the RT-PCR reads. This table holds around 570,000 distinct CDR3 sequences, around 8% found once. This clonotype occurred many times. Antigen: not known. Trimming removed 4 bases from V and 2 bases from J; junction bases left unmatched: 4. In germline, CDR1 is SGHTA, CDR2 FQGNSA. There are 15 residues in the CDR3. The chain has TRBV7-2 and TRBJ2-7, with 11 positions matching TRBD2. Sequenced material: PBMCs from blood, taken about 23 months after vaccination. The TCR originated in a man between 50 and 69 years old who received an inactivated influenza vaccine. Here the CDR3 DNA reads TGTGCCAGCAGCTCGCTAGCGGGAGGACCCTACGAGCAGTACTTC. Amino acid sequence: CASSSLAGGPYEQYF.